This T cell receptor beta chain was recovered during a study of post-analysis software for immune sequencing data. Study-wide results and caveats: Higher frequency in patients than in controls was seen for roughly five TRBV segments, with TRBV5-6, TRBV5-1 and TRBV20-1 among them. Normalized Chao1 diversity was significantly lower in multiple sclerosis patients than in controls.

This clonotype came up a few times. Its antigen is still unknown. Unique molecular identifiers tagged the TCR beta cDNA libraries. TCRdb used MiXCR to reprocess the PCR reads, holding one entry per CDR3 protein. The sample yields a few hundred thousand distinct CDR3 sequences, 30% to 45% seen once. With 1 base removed from V and 3 bases from J, the gap between germline ends came to 9 bases. The CDR3 extends over 14 amino acids. From germline, CDR1 is LGHDT and CDR2 YNNKEL (reference sequence). This sequence originates from a girl between 10 and 17 years old with multiple sclerosis. The material sequenced was blood. J is TRBJ1-2 and V is TRBV3-1; no firm D call. CDR3 region: CASSQGTDHYGYTF. CDR3 nucleotide sequence: TGTGCCAGCAGCCAAGGGACCGATCACTATGGCTACACCTTC.